This T cell receptor (beta chain) was recorded in a study of T cells in Graves' hyperthyroidism and ophthalmopathy. Amplified TCR beta CDR3 regions derived from RNA transcripts. RT-PCR in the first round (using the HTBI primer set) targeted the TCR CDR3. TCRdb itself ran the multiplex PCR reads through MiXCR, one entry per CDR3 protein. This table holds 650,000 to 800,000 distinct CDR3 sequences, over 40% found once. The clonotype originates from an adult man with Graves' disease, either hyperthyroidism or ophthalmopathy (not recorded which). Sample: peripheral blood or thyroid tissue (not recorded which).

The CDR3 is CASSSGGGAASYEQYF. The CDR3 nucleotides read TGTGCCAGCAGCTCAGGGGGGGGGGCCGCCTCCTACGAGCAGTACTTC. V usage is TRBV13 and J usage is TRBJ2-7; D tentatively fits TRBD1 or TRBD2 (7 bases each). V was shortened by 4 bases and J by 0 bases, with 16 bases between the two germline ends. The CDR3 totals 16 residues. Germline V gene data show CDR1 as PRHDT and CDR2 as FYEKMQ (reference sequence).